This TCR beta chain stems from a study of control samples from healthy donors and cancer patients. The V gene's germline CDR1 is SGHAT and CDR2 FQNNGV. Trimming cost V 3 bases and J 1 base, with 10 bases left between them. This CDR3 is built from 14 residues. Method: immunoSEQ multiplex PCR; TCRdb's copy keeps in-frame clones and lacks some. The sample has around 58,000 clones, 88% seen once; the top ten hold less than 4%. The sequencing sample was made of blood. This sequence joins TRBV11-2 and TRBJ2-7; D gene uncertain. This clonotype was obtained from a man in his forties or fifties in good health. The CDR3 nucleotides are TGTGCCAGCAGCTTCAAACTGGGTTCCTACGAGCAGTACTTC. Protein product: CASSFKLGSYEQYF.